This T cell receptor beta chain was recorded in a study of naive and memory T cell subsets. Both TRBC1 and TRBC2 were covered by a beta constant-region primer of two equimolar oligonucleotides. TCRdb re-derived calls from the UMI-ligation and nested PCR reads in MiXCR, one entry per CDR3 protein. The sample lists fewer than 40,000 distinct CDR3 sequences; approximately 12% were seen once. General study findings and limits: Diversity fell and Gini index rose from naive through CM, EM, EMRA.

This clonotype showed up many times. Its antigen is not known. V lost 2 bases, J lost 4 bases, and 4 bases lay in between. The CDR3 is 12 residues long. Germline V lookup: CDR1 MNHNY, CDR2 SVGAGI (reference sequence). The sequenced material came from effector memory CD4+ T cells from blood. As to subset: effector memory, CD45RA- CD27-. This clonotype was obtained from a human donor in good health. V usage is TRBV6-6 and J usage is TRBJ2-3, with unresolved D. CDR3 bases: TGTGCCAGCAGTTACATAGCAGATACGCAGTATTTT. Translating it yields CASSYIADTQYF.